This T cell receptor beta chain was profiled in a study of regulatory T cells in long-lasting Graves disease. Investigators prepared the TCR beta libraries by applying iRepertoire HTBI primers and Arm-PCR of CDR3 regions. A single record per CDR3 protein comes from TCRdb applying MiXCR to the multiplex PCR reads. The sample lists hundreds of thousands of distinct CDR3 sequences; around a fifth were seen once. Findings and caveats of the study: Newly diagnosed disease favored TRBV20-1 and TRBJ2-1 over persistent disease.

Per germline, CDR1 SGHTA and CDR2 FQGNSA. Trimming stripped 4 bases from V and 5 bases from J, with 11 bases between. This CDR3 contains 14 residues. This clonotype was seen many times. The antigen is not known. Stated time point: persistent/refractory GD, antithyroid drugs over 5 years with positive TRAb. Extracted RNA from PBMCs served as the source of the TCR library. Specimen: peripheral blood mononuclear cells (PBMCs), collected when the disease was refractory, from a patient treated with antithyroid drugs. The receptor's source is a female donor with Graves disease. J is TRBJ1-4 and V is TRBV7-2; no clear D. CDR3 DNA sequence: TGTGCCAGCAGCTCCGTCAGACCGAATGAAAAACTGTTTTTT. Encoded protein: CASSSVRPNEKLFF.